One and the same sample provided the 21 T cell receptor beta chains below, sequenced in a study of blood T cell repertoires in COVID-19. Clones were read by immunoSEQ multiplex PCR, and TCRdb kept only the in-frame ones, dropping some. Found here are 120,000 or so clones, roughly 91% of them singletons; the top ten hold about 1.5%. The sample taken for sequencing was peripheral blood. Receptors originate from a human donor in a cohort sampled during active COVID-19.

The CDR3 sequence: CASSVGERDEQFF. CDR3 in DNA: TGTGCCAGCAGCGTCGGGGAGAGGGATGAGCAGTTCTTC. This chain uses TRBV9 with TRBJ2-1; maybe TRBD2 (5 bases). This CDR3 spans 13 amino acids. Germline CDR1 reads SGDLS; CDR2 reads YYNGEE. Between the trimmed V and J ends, which lost 2 bases and 8 bases, there was a span of 11 bases.

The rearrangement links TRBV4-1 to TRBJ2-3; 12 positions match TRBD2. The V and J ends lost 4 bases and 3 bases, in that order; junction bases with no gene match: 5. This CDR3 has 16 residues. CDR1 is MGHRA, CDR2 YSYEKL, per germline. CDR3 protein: CASSPPSGRGTDTQYF. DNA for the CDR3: TGCGCCAGCAGCCCCCCTAGCGGGAGGGGTACAGATACGCAGTATTTT.

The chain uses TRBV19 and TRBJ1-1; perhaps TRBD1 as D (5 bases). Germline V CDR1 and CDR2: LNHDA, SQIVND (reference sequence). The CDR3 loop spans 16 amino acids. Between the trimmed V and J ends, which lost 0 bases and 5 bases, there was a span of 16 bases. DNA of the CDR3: TGTGCCAGTAGTATAGATCTATTAGGGGCAGGGACTGAAGCTTTCTTT. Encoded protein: CASSIDLLGAGTEAFF. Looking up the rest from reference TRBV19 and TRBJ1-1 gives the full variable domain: DGGITQSPKYLFRKEGQNVTLSCEQNLNHDAMYWYRQDPGQGLRLIYYSQIVNDFQKGDIAEGYSVSREKKESFPLTVTSAQKNPTAFYLCASSIDLLGAGTEAFFGQGTRLTVV.

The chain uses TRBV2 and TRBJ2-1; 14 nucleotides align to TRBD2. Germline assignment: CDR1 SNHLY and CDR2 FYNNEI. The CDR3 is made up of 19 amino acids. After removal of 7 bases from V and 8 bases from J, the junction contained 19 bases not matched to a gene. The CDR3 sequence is CASTSTRGAGLAGVYEQFF. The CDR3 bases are TGTGCCAGCACATCAACCAGGGGTGCGGGACTAGCGGGAGTGTATGAGCAGTTCTTC.

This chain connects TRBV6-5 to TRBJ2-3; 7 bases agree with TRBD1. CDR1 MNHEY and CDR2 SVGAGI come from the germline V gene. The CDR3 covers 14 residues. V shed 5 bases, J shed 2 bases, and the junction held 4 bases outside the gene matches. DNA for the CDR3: TGTGCCAGCAGTAAGGGACAGCTCACAGATACGCAGTATTTT. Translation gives CASSKGQLTDTQYF.

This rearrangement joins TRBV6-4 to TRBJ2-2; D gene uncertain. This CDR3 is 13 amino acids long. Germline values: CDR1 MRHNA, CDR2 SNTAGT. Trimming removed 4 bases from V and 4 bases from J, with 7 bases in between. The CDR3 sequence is CASSAGPTGELFF. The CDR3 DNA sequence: TGTGCCAGCAGTGCGGGTCCCACCGGGGAGCTGTTTTTT.

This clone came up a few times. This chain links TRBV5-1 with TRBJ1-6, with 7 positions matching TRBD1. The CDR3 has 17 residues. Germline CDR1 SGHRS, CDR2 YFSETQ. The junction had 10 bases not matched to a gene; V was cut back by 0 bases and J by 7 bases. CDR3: CASSLAFPGQSNSPLHF. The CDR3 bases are TGCGCCAGCAGCTTGGCCTTCCCGGGACAGAGCAATTCACCCCTCCACTTT.

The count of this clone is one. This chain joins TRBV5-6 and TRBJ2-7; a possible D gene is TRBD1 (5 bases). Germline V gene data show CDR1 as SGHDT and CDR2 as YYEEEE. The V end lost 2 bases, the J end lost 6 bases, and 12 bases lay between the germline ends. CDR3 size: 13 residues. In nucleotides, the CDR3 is TGTGCCAGCAGCTTTGGGATCGACAGCGAGCAGTACTTC. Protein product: CASSFGIDSEQYF.

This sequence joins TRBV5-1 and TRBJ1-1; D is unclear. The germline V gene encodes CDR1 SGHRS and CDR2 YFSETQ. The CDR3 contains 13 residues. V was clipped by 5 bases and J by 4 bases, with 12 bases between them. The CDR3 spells CASRRESGTEAFF. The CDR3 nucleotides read TGCGCCAGCAGGAGGGAGTCGGGCACTGAAGCTTTCTTT.

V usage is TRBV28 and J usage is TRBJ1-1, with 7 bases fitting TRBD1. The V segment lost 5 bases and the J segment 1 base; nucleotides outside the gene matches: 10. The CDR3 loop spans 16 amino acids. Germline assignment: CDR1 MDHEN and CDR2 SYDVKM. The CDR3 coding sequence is TGTGCCAGCAGTCTCCTCCTTACAGGGGAGAACACTGAAGCTTTCTTT. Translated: CASSLLLTGENTEAFF.

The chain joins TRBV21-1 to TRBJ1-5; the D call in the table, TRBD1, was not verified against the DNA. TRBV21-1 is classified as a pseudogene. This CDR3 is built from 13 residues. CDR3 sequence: CASRQESNQPQHF. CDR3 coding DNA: TGTGCCAGCAGACAAGAAAGCAATCAGCCCCAGCATTTT.

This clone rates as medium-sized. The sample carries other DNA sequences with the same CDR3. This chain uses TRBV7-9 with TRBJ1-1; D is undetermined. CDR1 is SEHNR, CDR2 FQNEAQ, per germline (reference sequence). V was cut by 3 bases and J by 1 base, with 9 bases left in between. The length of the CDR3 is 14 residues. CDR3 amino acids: CASSLLTRNTEAFF. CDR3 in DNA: TGTGCCAGCAGCTTGCTAACTCGGAACACTGAAGCTTTCTTT. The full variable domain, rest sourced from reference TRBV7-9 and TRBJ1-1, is DTGVSQNPRHKITKRGQNVTFRCDPISEHNRLYWYRQTLGQGPEFLTYFQNEAQLEKSRLLSDRFSAERPKGSFSTLEIQRTEQGDSAMYLCASSLLTRNTEAFFGQGTRLTVV.

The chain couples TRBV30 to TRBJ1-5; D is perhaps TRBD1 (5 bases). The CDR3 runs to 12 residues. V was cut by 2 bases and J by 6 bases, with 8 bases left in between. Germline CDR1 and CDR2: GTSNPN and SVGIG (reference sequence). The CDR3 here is CAWSKTAQPQHF. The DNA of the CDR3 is TGTGCCTGGAGTAAGACAGCTCAGCCCCAGCATTTT.

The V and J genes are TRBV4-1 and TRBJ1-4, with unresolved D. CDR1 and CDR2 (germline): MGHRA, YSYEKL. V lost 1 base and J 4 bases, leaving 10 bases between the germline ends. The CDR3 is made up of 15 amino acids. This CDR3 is CASSQVEQINEKLFF. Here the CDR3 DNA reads TGCGCCAGCAGCCAAGTTGAACAGATTAATGAAAAACTGTTTTTT.

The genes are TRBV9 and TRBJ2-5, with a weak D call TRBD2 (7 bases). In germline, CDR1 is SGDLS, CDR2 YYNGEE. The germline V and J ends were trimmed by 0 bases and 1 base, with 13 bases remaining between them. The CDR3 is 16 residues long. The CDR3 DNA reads TGTGCCAGCAGCGTAGAAGGGCGGGGGCTCCAAGAGACCCAGTACTTC. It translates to CASSVEGRGLQETQYF. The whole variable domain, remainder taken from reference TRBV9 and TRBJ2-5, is DSGVTQTPKHLITATGQRVTLRCSPRSGDLSVYWYQQSLDQGLQFLIQYYNGEERAKGNILERFSAQQFPDLHSELNLSSLELGDSALYFCASSVEGRGLQETQYFGPGTRLLVL.

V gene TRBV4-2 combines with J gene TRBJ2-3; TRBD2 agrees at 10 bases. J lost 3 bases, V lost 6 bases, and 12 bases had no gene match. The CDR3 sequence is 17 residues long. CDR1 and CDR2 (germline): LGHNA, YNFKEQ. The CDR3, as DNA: TGTGCCAGCAGGTGGTCTAGCGGGAGCAGTGGGACAGATACGCAGTATTTT. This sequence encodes CASRWSSGSSGTDTQYF.

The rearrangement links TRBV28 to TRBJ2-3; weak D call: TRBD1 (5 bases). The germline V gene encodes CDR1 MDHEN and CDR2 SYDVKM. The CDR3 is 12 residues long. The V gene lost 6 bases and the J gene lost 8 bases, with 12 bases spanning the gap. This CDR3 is CASSWPQGTQYF. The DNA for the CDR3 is TGTGCCAGCAGCTGGCCCCAGGGTACGCAGTATTTT.

The CDR3 region has the DNA TGCGCCAGCAGCTTGGGCGGCGGGGAGCTGTTTTTT. Residues: CASSLGGGELFF. The V call is TRBV5-1, the J call TRBJ2-2; D is unclear. V gave up 0 bases and J gave up 7 bases, with 4 bases separating them. Germline CDR1 and CDR2: SGHRS and YFSETQ. The CDR3 runs to 12 residues.

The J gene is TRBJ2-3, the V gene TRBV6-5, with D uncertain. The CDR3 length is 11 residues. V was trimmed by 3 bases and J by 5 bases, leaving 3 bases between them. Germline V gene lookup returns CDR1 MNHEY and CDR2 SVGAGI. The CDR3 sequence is CASSYRDTQYF. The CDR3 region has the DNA TGTGCCAGCAGTTATCGAGATACGCAGTATTTT.

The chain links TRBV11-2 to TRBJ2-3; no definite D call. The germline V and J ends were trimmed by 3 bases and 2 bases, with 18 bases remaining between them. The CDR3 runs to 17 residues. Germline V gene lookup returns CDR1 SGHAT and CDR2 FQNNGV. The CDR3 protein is CASSLSPGSSYTDTQYF. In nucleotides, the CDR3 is TGTGCCAGCAGCTTGTCACCCGGGTCTTCCTACACAGATACGCAGTATTTT. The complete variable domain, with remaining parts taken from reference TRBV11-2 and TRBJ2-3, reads EAGVAQSPRYKIIEKRQSVAFWCNPISGHATLYWYQQILGQGPKLLIQFQNNGVVDDSQLPKDRFSAERLKGVDSTLKIQPAKLEDSAVYLCASSLSPGSSYTDTQYFGPGTRLTVL.

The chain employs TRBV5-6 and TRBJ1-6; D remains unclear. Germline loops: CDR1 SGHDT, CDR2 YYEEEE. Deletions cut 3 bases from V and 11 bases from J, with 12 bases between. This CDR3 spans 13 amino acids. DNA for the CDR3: TGTGCCAGCAGCTCAAGAGGGTTGCCACCCCTCCACTTT. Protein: CASSSRGLPPLHF.